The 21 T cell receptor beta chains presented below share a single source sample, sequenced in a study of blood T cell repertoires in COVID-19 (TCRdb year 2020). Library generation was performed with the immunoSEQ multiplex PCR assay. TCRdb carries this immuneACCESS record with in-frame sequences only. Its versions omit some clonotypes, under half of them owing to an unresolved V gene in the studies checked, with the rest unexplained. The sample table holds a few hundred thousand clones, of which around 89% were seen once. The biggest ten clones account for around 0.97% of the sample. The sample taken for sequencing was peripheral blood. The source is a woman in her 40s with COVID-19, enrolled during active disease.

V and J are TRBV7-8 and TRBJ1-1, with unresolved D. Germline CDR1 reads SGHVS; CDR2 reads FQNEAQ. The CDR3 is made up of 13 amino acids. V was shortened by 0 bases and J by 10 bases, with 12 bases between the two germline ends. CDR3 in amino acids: CASSLAMRRGAFF. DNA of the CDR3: TGTGCCAGCAGCTTAGCGATGAGACGGGGAGCTTTCTTT.

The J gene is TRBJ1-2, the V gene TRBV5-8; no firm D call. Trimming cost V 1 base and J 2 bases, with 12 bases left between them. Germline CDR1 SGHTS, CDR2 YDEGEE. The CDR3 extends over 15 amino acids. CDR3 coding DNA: TGTGCCAGCAGCTTGTATCAAAGGGAGAACTATGGCTACACCTTC. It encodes CASSLYQRENYGYTF.

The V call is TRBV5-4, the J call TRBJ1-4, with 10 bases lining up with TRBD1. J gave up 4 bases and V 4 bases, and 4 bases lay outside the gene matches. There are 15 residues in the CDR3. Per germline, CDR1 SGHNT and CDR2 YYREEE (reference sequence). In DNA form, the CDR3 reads TGTGCCAGCAGCCCGGGACAGGGGATTAATGAAAAACTGTTTTTT. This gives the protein CASSPGQGINEKLFF.

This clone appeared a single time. Written as DNA, the CDR3 is TGTGCCAGCAGCTTAGCTTCCCTAGCGGGAGGGCCGTCTACCACAGATACGCAGTATTTT. It specifies CASSLASLAGGPSTTDTQYF. This sequence joins TRBV7-2 and TRBJ2-3, with 12 bases identical to TRBD2. V dropped 0 bases and J dropped 2; count of bases not matched to a gene: 12. The CDR3 runs 20 residues. CDR1 is SGHTA and CDR2 is FQGNSA in the germline V gene.

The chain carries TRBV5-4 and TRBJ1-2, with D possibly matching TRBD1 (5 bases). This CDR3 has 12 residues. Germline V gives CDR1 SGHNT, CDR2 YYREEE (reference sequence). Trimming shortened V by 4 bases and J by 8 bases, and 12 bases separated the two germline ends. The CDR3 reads CASSPGGRGYTF. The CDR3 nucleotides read TGTGCCAGCAGCCCCGGGGGTAGAGGCTACACCTTC.

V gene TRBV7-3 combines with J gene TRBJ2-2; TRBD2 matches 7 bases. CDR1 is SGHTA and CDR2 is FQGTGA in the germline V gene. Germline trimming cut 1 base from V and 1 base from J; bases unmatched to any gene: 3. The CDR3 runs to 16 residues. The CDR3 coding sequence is TGTGCCAGCAGCTTAATGGCTAGCGGGAACACCGGGGAGCTGTTTTTT. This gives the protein CASSLMASGNTGELFF.

CDR3 DNA: TGTGCCAGCAGTGAGCGAGGCCAAGAGACCCAGTACTTC. It encodes CASSERGQETQYF. The chain recombines TRBV6-1 with TRBJ2-5; D is unclear. This CDR3 has 13 residues. Trimming pared 3 bases from V and 1 base from J, leaving 6 bases between. Germline values: CDR1 MNHNS, CDR2 SASEGT.

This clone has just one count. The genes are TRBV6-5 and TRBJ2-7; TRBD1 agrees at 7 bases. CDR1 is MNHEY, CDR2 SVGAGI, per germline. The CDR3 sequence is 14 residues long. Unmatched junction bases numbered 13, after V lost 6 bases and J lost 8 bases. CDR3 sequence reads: CASSTSEPQGKQYF. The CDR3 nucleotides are TGTGCCAGCAGCACATCGGAACCACAGGGGAAGCAGTACTTC.

The CDR3 coding sequence is TGTGCCAGCAGTTTAAGTAGCAGCCCTAATTCACCCCTCCACTTT. This translates into CASSLSSSPNSPLHF. V usage is TRBV28 and J usage is TRBJ1-6; D gene unclear. The CDR3 length is 15 residues. Trimming shortened V by 2 bases and J by 6 bases, and 11 bases separated the two germline ends. The germline V gene encodes CDR1 MDHEN and CDR2 SYDVKM. The variable domain in full, completed from reference TRBV28 and TRBJ1-6, reads DVKVTQSSRYLVKRTGEKVFLECVQDMDHENMFWYRQDPGLGLRLIYFSYDVKMKEKGDIPEGYSVSREKKERFSLILESASTNQTSMYLCASSLSSSPNSPLHFGNGTRLTVT.

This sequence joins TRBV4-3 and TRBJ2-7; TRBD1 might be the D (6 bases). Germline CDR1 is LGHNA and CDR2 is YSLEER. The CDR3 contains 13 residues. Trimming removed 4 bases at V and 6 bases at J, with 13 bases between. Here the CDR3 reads CASSRDQGSEQYF. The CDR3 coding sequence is TGCGCCAGCAGCCGAGACCAGGGGTCCGAGCAGTACTTC.

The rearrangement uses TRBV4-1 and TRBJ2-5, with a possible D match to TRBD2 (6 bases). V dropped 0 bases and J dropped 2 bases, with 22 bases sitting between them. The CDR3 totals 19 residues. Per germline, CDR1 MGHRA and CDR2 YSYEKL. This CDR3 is CASSQDLPVGGSGQETQYF. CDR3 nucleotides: TGCGCCAGCAGCCAAGATCTTCCGGTCGGGGGAAGTGGACAAGAGACCCAGTACTTC.

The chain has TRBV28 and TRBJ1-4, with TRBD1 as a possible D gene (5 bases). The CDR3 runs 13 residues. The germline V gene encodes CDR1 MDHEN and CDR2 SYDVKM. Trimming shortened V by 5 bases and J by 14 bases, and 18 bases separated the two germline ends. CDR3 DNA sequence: TGTGCCAGCAGTACAGAACTGGGTCGGGGGCTGTTTTTT. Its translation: CASSTELGRGLFF.

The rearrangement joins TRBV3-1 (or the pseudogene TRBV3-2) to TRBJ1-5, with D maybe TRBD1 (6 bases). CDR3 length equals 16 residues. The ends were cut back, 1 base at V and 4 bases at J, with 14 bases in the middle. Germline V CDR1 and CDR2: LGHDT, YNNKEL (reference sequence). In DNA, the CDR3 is TGTGCCAGCAGCCAAGGATATGGACAGACAAATCAGCCCCAGCATTTT. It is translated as CASSQGYGQTNQPQHF.

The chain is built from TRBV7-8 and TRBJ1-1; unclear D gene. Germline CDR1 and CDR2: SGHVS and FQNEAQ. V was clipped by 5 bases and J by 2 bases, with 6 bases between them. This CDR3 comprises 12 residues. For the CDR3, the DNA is TGTGCCAGCAGCCTTACAAACACTGAAGCTTTCTTT. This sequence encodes CASSLTNTEAFF.

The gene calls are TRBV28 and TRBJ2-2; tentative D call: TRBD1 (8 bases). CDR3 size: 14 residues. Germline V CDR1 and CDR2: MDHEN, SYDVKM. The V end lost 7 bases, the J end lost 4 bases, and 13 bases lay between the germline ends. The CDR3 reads CASTNRGGTGELFF. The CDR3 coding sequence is TGTGCCAGCACCAACAGGGGGGGCACCGGGGAGCTGTTTTTT.

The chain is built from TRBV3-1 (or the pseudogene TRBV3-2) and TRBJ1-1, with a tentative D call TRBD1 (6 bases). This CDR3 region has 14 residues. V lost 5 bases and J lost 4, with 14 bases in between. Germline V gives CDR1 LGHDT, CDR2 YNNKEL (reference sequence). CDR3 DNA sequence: TGTGCCAGCAGCAAAAGTGGGGGCGTCACTGAAGCTTTCTTT. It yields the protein CASSKSGGVTEAFF.

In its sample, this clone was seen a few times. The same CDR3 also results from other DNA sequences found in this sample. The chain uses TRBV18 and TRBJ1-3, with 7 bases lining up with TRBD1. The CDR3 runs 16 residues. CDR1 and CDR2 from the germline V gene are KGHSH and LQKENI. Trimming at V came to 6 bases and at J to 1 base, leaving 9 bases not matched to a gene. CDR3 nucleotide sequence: TGTGCCAGCTCCCCCCAGGGGGGAGCTTCTGGAAACACCATATATTTT. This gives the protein CASSPQGGASGNTIYF.

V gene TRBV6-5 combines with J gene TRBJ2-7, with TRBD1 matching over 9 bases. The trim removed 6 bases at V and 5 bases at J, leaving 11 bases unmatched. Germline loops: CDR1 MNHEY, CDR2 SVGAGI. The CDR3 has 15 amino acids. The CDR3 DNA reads TGTGCCAGCAGCCCCGTAGGGACAGGGTTCGACGAGCAGTACTTC. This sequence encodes CASSPVGTGFDEQYF.

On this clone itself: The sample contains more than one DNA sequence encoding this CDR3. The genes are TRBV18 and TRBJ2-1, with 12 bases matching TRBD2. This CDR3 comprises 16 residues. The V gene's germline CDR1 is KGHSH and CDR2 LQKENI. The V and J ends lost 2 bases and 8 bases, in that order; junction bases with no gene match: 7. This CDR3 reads CASSPSRLAGAHEQFF. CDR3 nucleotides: TGTGCCAGCTCACCATCGAGACTAGCGGGAGCACATGAGCAGTTCTTC.

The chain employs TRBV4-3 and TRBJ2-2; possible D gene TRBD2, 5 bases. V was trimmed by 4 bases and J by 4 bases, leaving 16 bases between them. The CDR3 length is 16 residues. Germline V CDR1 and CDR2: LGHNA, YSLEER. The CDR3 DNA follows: TGCGCCAGCAGCCGAGAGGACTTGGCGGGCACCGGGGAGCTGTTTTTT. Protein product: CASSREDLAGTGELFF.

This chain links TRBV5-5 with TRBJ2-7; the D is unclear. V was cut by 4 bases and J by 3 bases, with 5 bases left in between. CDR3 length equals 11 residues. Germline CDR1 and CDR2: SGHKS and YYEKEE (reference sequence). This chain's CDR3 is CASSPYYEQYF. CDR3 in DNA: TGTGCCAGCAGCCCGTACTACGAGCAGTACTTC.